This T cell receptor beta chain came from a study of human T cells and chemical hapten exposure. The time point: patch test 1, 2 weeks after DPC sensitization. As to treatment: therapeutic diphenylcyclopropenone sensitization with weekly scalp DPC. Germline V gene lookup returns CDR1 ENHRY and CDR2 SYGVKD. V was pared by 8 bases and J by 2 bases, with 16 bases between. The CDR3 contains 15 residues. TCRdb used MiXCR to reprocess the RACE reads, holding one entry per CDR3 protein. Among around 99,000 distinct CDR3 sequences listed, approximately 13% were seen once. This receptor was identified in a woman aged 40-49 years with alopecia areata. Some clones in this sample may be carry-over from other donors' samples. The chain is built from TRBV10-3 and TRBJ1-3, with D unclear. Sequencing was performed on whole blood, taken in connection with sensitization to the hapten diphenylcyclopropenone (DPC). The CDR3 protein is CAIRSQINAGNTIYF. CDR3 DNA sequence: TGTGCCATCCGCTCGCAGATCAACGCTGGAAACACCATATATTTT.